This entry lists 9 T cell receptor beta chains sequenced from one sample in a study of T cell repertoires in cytomegalovirus infection. TCRdb itself ran the reads through MiXCR, one entry per CDR3 protein. The data contain approximately 200,000 distinct CDR3 sequences, about 28% of them singletons. Material for sequencing was PBMCs. The receptors stem from a human donor in good health (CMV status not recorded). Some clones in this sample may be carry-over from other donors' samples.

The V gene is TRBV29-1, the J gene TRBJ1-1; D is undetermined. Germline CDR1 SQVTM, CDR2 ANQGSEA. This CDR3 comprises 12 residues. Trimming took off 3 bases at V and 4 bases at J, with 9 bases between the two ends. This CDR3 reads CSVDGGGTEAFF. In nucleotides, the CDR3 is TGCAGCGTTGACGGCGGCGGCACTGAAGCTTTCTTT.

The table lists this clonotype with a few counts. The gene calls are TRBV11-2 and TRBJ2-1, with 7 bases that match TRBD2. Germline V lookup: CDR1 SGHAT, CDR2 FQNNGV. The CDR3 is made up of 15 amino acids. Trimming took 1 base from V and 2 from J; bases not matched to a gene: 2. CDR3 in amino acids: CASSLVGLAYNEQFF. DNA for the CDR3: TGTGCCAGCAGCTTAGTCGGACTAGCCTACAATGAGCAGTTCTTC.

V usage is TRBV3-1 and J usage is TRBJ2-1; 12 bases align to TRBD2. This CDR3 has 15 residues. J lost 8 bases, V lost 1 base, and 3 bases had no gene match. CDR1 is LGHDT and CDR2 is YNNKEL in the germline V gene (reference sequence). This CDR3 is CASSQVASGGDEQFF. The CDR3 bases are TGTGCCAGCAGCCAAGTGGCTAGCGGGGGGGATGAGCAGTTCTTC.

The chain combines TRBV29-1 with TRBJ1-1; the D is unclear. This CDR3 is built from 14 residues. The V end lost 0 bases, the J end lost 5 bases, and 13 bases lay between the germline ends. CDR1 is SQVTM and CDR2 is ANQGSEA in the germline V gene. CDR3 in amino acids: CSVEDLVGITEAFF. The CDR3 DNA follows: TGCAGCGTTGAAGATTTAGTAGGCATAACTGAAGCTTTCTTT.

This clonotype was detected a few times. V usage is TRBV7-8 and J usage is TRBJ1-4; 7 bases line up with TRBD1. The CDR3 runs to 15 residues. Germline values: CDR1 SGHVS, CDR2 FQNEAQ. With V trimmed by 5 bases and J by 10 bases, 13 bases remained unmatched. The CDR3 DNA is TGTGCCAGCAGCGAAGCTAGGGGGCGCGATGGAAAACTGTTTTTT. Protein: CASSEARGRDGKLFF.

The chain recombines TRBV25-1 with TRBJ1-1, with a tentative D call TRBD1 (5 bases). The V gene's germline CDR1 is MGHDK and CDR2 SYGVNS. V shed 6 bases and J shed 4 bases, with 24 bases lying between them. The CDR3 has 17 amino acids. DNA of the CDR3: TGTGCCAGCAGAGAAGGAGGGACGATTAATGGGGGCACTGAAGCTTTCTTT. Protein: CASREGGTINGGTEAFF.

This clonotype was seen more than once but under ten times. The chain combines TRBV19 with TRBJ1-2, with D possibly matching TRBD1 (5 bases). V gave up 7 bases and J gave up 7 bases, with 22 bases separating them. Germline CDR1 is LNHDA and CDR2 is SQIVND (reference sequence). This CDR3 is 15 amino acids long. The CDR3: CASTHLASGNGGYTF. CDR3 nucleotides: TGTGCCAGTACCCACCTCGCGTCAGGGAACGGTGGCTACACCTTC.

This clonotype was picked up a small number of times. The chain combines TRBV5-4 with TRBJ2-1; D remains ambiguous. CDR1 is SGHNT and CDR2 is YYREEE in the germline V gene (reference sequence). V was shortened by 0 bases and J by 3 bases, with 13 bases between the two germline ends. CDR3 length: 16 residues. The CDR3 is CASSLGWNSRYNEQFF. CDR3 bases: TGTGCCAGCAGCTTGGGGTGGAACTCCCGCTACAATGAGCAGTTCTTC.

The V call is TRBV12-3 or TRBV12-4, the J call TRBJ1-1; no definite D call. The CDR3 has 13 residues. Trimming shortened V by 6 bases and J by 8 bases, and 16 bases separated the two germline ends. The CDR3 loop reads CASSPAPMPEAFF. The CDR3 DNA reads as TGTGCCAGCAGCCCGGCCCCGATGCCCGAAGCTTTCTTT.